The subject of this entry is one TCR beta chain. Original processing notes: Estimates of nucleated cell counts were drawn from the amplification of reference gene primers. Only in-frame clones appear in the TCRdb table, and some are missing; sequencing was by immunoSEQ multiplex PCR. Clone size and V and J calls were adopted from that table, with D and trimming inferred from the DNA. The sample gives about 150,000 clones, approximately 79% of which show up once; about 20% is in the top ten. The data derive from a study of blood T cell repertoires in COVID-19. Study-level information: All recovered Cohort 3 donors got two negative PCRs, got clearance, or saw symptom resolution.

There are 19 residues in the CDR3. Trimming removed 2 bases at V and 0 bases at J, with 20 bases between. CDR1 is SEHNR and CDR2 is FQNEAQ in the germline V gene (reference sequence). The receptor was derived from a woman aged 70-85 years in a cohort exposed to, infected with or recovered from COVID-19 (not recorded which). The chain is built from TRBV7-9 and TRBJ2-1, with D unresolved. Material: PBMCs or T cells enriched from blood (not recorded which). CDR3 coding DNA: TGTGCCAGCAGCTTAAGTGTCTTTCCCCCAAAGAGCTCCTACAATGAGCAGTTCTTC. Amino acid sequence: CASSLSVFPPKSSYNEQFF.